This paragraph reports one T cell receptor beta chain. Its cognate antigen is unknown. These data belong to a study of OX40 agonist ivuxolimab in advanced cancers. As for the study in general: Ivuxolimab doses were 0.01, 0.1, 0.3, 1.5, 3 or 10 mg/kg every 2 weeks. Overall study findings and caveats: Expanded clones tended on average to be more numerous among CD8+ T cells than CD4+. There was clonal expansion of CD4+ and CD8+ blood T cells by week 6 at 0.1 to 3.0 mg/kg.

Sequenced by immunoSEQ multiplex PCR; TCRdb stores in-frame clones only, minus some. The sample consists of 90,000 to 150,000 clones, 75% to 90% of them appearing once. The CDR3 totals 15 residues. Per germline, CDR1 MDHEN and CDR2 SYDVKM. With 7 bases clipped from V and 4 bases from J, the junction kept 7 bases outside the gene matches. The chain employs TRBV28 and TRBJ2-6, with 7 nucleotides matching TRBD1. Sequencing was performed on CD4+ or CD8+ T cells sorted from blood, taken in a trial of the OX40 agonist ivuxolimab. This sequence was found in an adult with an advanced solid tumor such as melanoma, head and neck, liver or kidney cancer. The DNA for the CDR3 is TGTGCCAGCAACTCACCACAGGGGGGGGCCAACGTCCTGACTTTC. This sequence encodes CASNSPQGGANVLTF.